Listed below are T cell receptor beta chains from one sample, sequenced in a study of breast tumors, draining lymph nodes, adjacent tissues. TCRdb re-called the multiplex PCR reads with MiXCR, one entry per CDR3 protein. The sample consists of approximately 90,000 distinct CDR3 sequences, about 27% of them appearing once. The sequenced sample consisted of axillary lymph node tissue. The receptors come from a female donor with breast cancer. Some clones in this sample may be carry-over from other donors' samples. The CDR3 runs from the conserved cysteine through the conserved F or W. The D gene is left open where the match is weak. Where a row states a size, it is once, few, many or the class of an expanded clone; other rows omit it.

J,size,V,D,DNA,CDR3
TRBJ1-1,many,TRBV6-6,NA,TGTGCCAGCAGTTACTCTTTCGTTCCTGAAGCTTTCTTT,CASSYSFVPEAFF
TRBJ1-5,many,TRBV28,NA,TGTGCCAGCAGAAAGGGACAAACTCAGCCCCAGCATTTT,CASRKGQTQPQHF
TRBJ1-1,NA,TRBV19,TRBD1,TGTGCCAGTCAGACAGGGGACACTGAAGCTTTCTTT,CASQTGDTEAFF
TRBJ2-2,many,TRBV12-3/TRBV12-4,TRBD1,TGTGCCAGCAGTCCCCGGACAGGTCGGACCGGGGAGCTGTTTTTT,CASSPRTGRTGELFF
TRBJ2-1,NA,TRBV7-3,TRBD2,TGTGCCAGCAGTTTAGACTCCCGTGAGTCTAGCGGGAGGCCCGATGAGCAGTTCTTC,CASSLDSRESSGRPDEQFF
TRBJ2-1,many,TRBV7-8,TRBD2,TGTGCCAGCAGCTTAGGACTAGCGGCCTACAATGAGCAGTTCTTC,CASSLGLAAYNEQFF
TRBJ2-1,many,TRBV18,TRBD2,TGTGCCAGCTCAGCTTCTAGCGGGGTTTCTTATGAGCAGTTCTTC,CASSASSGVSYEQFF
TRBJ1-2,many,TRBV30,NA,TGTGCCTGGAATACTGGGTGGGGCACGCTCTACACCTTC,CAWNTGWGTLYTF
TRBJ2-3,NA,TRBV10-3,NA,TGTGCCATCAGTGACGCCCGGGCAGGGACCACAGATGCGCGGTATTTT,CAISDARAGTTDARYF
TRBJ2-7,many,TRBV2,NA,TGTGCCAGCAGCTCAGGGTCCGAGCAGTACTTC,CASSSGSEQYF
TRBJ2-5,once,TRBV6-1,TRBD1,TGTGCCAGCAGACAACGAACAGGGGGTGGAGAGACCCAGTACTTC,CASRQRTGGGETQYF
TRBJ2-1,NA,TRBV29-1,TRBD2,TGCAGCGTTACGGGACTAGCGGGAGTAGCGAATGAGCAGTTCTTC,CSVTGLAGVANEQFF